One and the same sample provided the 30 T cell receptor beta chains below, sequenced in a study of post-analysis software for immune sequencing data. Built from TCR beta cDNA, the libraries had unique molecular identifiers in them. Each CDR3 protein gets one entry after TCRdb re-called the PCR reads with MiXCR. The sample carries roughly 800,000 distinct CDR3 sequences, around 50% recorded once. Study-level results: Among five TRBV segments more frequent in patients than controls were TRBV5-6, TRBV5-1 and TRBV20-1.

These receptors' targets are unknown. Material for sequencing was blood. These receptors were obtained from a girl aged 5-17 years with multiple sclerosis.

V is TRBV5-1 and J is TRBJ2-1, with 10 bases that match TRBD2. There are 17 residues in the CDR3. Germline lookup yields CDR1 SGHRS and CDR2 YFSETQ. J gave up 8 bases and V 0 bases, and 11 bases lay outside the gene matches. In DNA form, the CDR3 reads TGCGCCAGCAGCTTGGCAAAGACTAGCGGGCCGGTGGATGAGCAGTTCTTC. Its translation is CASSLAKTSGPVDEQFF.

V is TRBV15 and J is TRBJ2-7; 9 nucleotides line up with TRBD1. V was pared by 3 bases and J by 3 bases, with 6 bases of the junction left unmatched. The V gene's germline CDR1 is LNHNV and CDR2 YYDKDF (reference sequence). This CDR3 is 15 amino acids long. The CDR3 nucleotides read TGTGCCACCAGCAGGTACAGGGGGCGCTTCTACGAGCAGTACTTC. The encoded protein is CATSRYRGRFYEQYF.

The chain combines TRBV3-1 with TRBJ1-2; D is unresolved. Trimming cost V 2 bases and J 9 bases, with 7 bases left between them. Germline lookup yields CDR1 LGHDT and CDR2 YNNKEL (reference sequence). The CDR3 consists of 11 residues. The CDR3 loop reads CASSQTDRYTF. As DNA, the CDR3 is TGTGCCAGCAGCCAAACGGACCGCTACACCTTC.

This clonotype was counted a few times. The chain recombines TRBV4-1 with TRBJ2-7, with TRBD1 identical over 8 bases. CDR1 is MGHRA and CDR2 is YSYEKL in the germline V gene. The CDR3 covers 16 residues. J was trimmed by 5 bases and V by 0 bases; bases with no gene match: 9. The CDR3 nucleotides read TGCGCCAGCAGCCAAGAAGCGAGGACAGGGTACGACGAGCAGTACTTC. Residues: CASSQEARTGYDEQYF.

This clonotype was found a few times. An end of the junction does not agree with germline; a read error may underlie this. The chain's CDR3 is CASSLAPSGGTDTQYF. CDR3 DNA sequence: TGTGCCAGCAGCTTAGCGCCGAGCGGGGGAACAGATACGCAGTATTTT. The chain employs TRBV5-1 and TRBJ2-3; 8 bases line up with TRBD2. There are 16 residues in the CDR3. Germline CDR1 reads SGHRS; CDR2 reads YFSETQ.

This clonotype was counted between two and nine times. This chain links TRBV7-2 with TRBJ2-5; 10 bases are shared with TRBD1. Germline V gene data show CDR1 as SGHTA and CDR2 as FQGNSA. The CDR3 consists of 15 residues. The ends lost 5 bases at V and 5 bases at J; junction bases unmatched: 8. The DNA for the CDR3 is TGTGCCAGCAGCACGAAAGGGACAGGGGCGGAGACCCAGTACTTC. Protein: CASSTKGTGAETQYF. Together with reference TRBV7-2 and TRBJ2-5, the CDR3 gives the full variable domain: GAGVSQSPSNKVTEKGKDVELRCDPISGHTALYWYRQSLGQGLEFLIYFQGNSAPDKSGLPSDRFSAERTGGSVSTLTIQRTQQEDSAVYLCASSTKGTGAETQYFGPGTRLLVL.

The rearrangement links TRBV20-1 to TRBJ1-2, with TRBD1 matching over 7 bases. Per the germline V gene, CDR1 is DFQATT and CDR2 is SNEGSKA (reference sequence). The J segment lost 6 bases and the V segment lost 1 base, leaving 11 bases of the junction unmatched. The CDR3 is 15 amino acids. CDR3 sequence: CSARVSGGLGNGYTF. DNA for the CDR3: TGCAGTGCTAGAGTTTCAGGGGGTTTAGGTAATGGCTACACCTTC.

This clonotype showed up just once. The chain uses TRBV9 and TRBJ2-7; TRBD2 matches 8 bases. Germline CDR1 is SGDLS and CDR2 is YYNGEE. With V trimmed by 4 bases and J by 6 bases, 12 bases remained unmatched. CDR3 length: 15 residues. The CDR3 protein is CASSPLAGPRGEQYF. The CDR3 nucleotides are TGTGCCAGCAGCCCTTTAGCGGGGCCCCGGGGCGAGCAGTACTTC.

This clonotype was recorded once. The chain couples TRBV5-1 to TRBJ1-1; 7 bases fit TRBD1. CDR3 length: 15 residues. Germline assignment: CDR1 SGHRS and CDR2 YFSETQ. V gave up 4 bases and J gave up 1 base; unmatched junction bases: 7. The CDR3 sequence is CASSRTGDRNTEAFF. As DNA, the CDR3 is TGCGCCAGCAGCCGTACAGGGGACAGGAACACTGAAGCTTTCTTT. Complete variable domain (other parts from reference TRBV5-1 and TRBJ1-1): KAGVTQTPRYLIKTRGQQVTLSCSPISGHRSVSWYQQTPGQGLQFLFEYFSETQRNKGNFPGRFSGRQFSNSRSEMNVSTLELGDSALYLCASSRTGDRNTEAFFGQGTRLTVV.

This clonotype was seen only a few times. V gene TRBV6-5 combines with J gene TRBJ1-2; TRBD1 might be the D (5 bases). Germline V gene data show CDR1 as MNHEY and CDR2 as SVGAGI. Trimming left V 6 bases short and J 6 bases short, with 14 bases between. The CDR3 is made up of 13 amino acids. CDR3 DNA: TGTGCCAGCAGCAACACGCCGGGGCATGGCTACACCTTC. It translates to CASSNTPGHGYTF.

The chain uses TRBV25-1 and TRBJ1-6; D is undetermined. Germline-derived CDR1 and CDR2 are MGHDK and SYGVNS. The germline V and J ends were trimmed by 2 bases and 3 bases, with 8 bases remaining between them. The CDR3 runs 15 residues. The CDR3, as DNA: TGTGCCAGCAGTGAACCTTACAGCTATAATTCACCCCTCCACTTT. Translation gives CASSEPYSYNSPLHF.

V is TRBV15 and J is TRBJ1-6; the match to TRBD1 covers 9 bases. The CDR3 loop spans 15 amino acids. Germline V gene lookup returns CDR1 LNHNV and CDR2 YYDKDF (reference sequence). V lost 5 bases and J lost 9; bases outside the gene matches: 8. The DNA of the CDR3 is TGTGCCACCAGCTCGGATTTGGACAGGGGTTCACCCCTCCACTTT. It translates to CATSSDLDRGSPLHF.

The V gene is TRBV28, the J gene TRBJ2-4; TRBD1 matches 7 bases. The CDR3 has 17 residues. The V gene end was trimmed by 2 bases and the J gene end by 0 bases; junction bases not matched to a gene: 7. Germline loops: CDR1 MDHEN, CDR2 SYDVKM. CDR3 in amino acids: CASSLRWDSLAKNIQYF. CDR3 DNA: TGTGCCAGCAGTTTAAGGTGGGACAGTCTAGCCAAAAACATTCAGTACTTC. Full variable domain (outside the CDR3, taken from reference TRBV28 and TRBJ2-4): DVKVTQSSRYLVKRTGEKVFLECVQDMDHENMFWYRQDPGLGLRLIYFSYDVKMKEKGDIPEGYSVSREKKERFSLILESASTNQTSMYLCASSLRWDSLAKNIQYFGAGTRLSVL.

This clonotype has only a few counts. The chain links TRBV24-1 to TRBJ2-3; TRBD1 agrees at 7 bases. The CDR3 length is 16 residues. CDR1 KGHDR and CDR2 SFDVKD come from the germline V gene. With 4 bases clipped from V and 3 bases from J, the junction kept 9 bases outside the gene matches. The CDR3 is CATSDSNVQGTDTQYF. CDR3 coding DNA: TGTGCCACCAGTGACTCGAATGTACAGGGGACAGATACGCAGTATTTT.

The chain joins TRBV29-1 to TRBJ2-7; D uncertain. Looked up from germline, CDR1 is SQVTM and CDR2 is ANQGSEA. The CDR3 has 13 residues. Trimming cost V 8 bases and J 3 bases, with 17 bases left between them. CDR3 residues: CSFVRKEDYEQYF. The DNA for the CDR3 is TGCAGCTTTGTACGGAAGGAAGACTACGAGCAGTACTTC.

The rearrangement joins TRBV11-1 to TRBJ2-6; D uncertain. The CDR3 length is 12 residues. The germline gives CDR1 SGHAT, CDR2 FQDESV (reference sequence). Trimming shortened V by 2 bases and J by 16 bases, and 12 bases separated the two germline ends. The CDR3 reads CASSLTEGALTF. DNA of the CDR3: TGTGCCAGCAGCTTAACGGAAGGAGCTCTGACTTTC.

The chain is built from TRBV27 and TRBJ2-5; no clear D. The better agreement between TRBJ2-7 and the DNA end casts doubt on the J call. There are 13 residues in the CDR3. The germline V gene encodes CDR1 MNHEY and CDR2 SMNVEV (reference sequence). The DNA of the CDR3 is TGTGCCAGCAGCCCCAAGGCTGTTTTCGAGCAGTACTTC. Its protein product is CASSPKAVFEQYF.

In its sample, this clonotype was seen a few times. The chain couples TRBV7-3 to TRBJ2-3; the match to TRBD2 covers 7 bases. V lost 5 bases, J lost 4 bases, and 18 bases stayed unmatched. This CDR3 contains 18 residues. Germline CDR1 SGHTA, CDR2 FQGTGA. CDR3 coding DNA: TGTGCCAGCAGCCCACTGTCACTGGCGGGAGCAGTTTCAGATACGCAGTATTTT. Protein sequence: CASSPLSLAGAVSDTQYF.

The rearrangement links TRBV5-1 to TRBJ2-7, with 7 bases lining up with TRBD1. CDR1 is SGHRS and CDR2 is YFSETQ in the germline V gene. V was clipped by 0 bases and J by 2 bases; unmatched bases: 8. The CDR3 consists of 16 residues. The CDR3 DNA is TGCGCCAGCAGCTTGGCATTGGACAGGCGAGCCTACGAGCAGTACTTC. This gives the protein CASSLALDRRAYEQYF.

This chain connects TRBV20-1 to TRBJ2-7; D tentatively fits TRBD1 or TRBD2 (6 bases each). The CDR3 spans 14 residues. Germline CDR1 reads DFQATT; CDR2 reads SNEGSKA (reference sequence). Trimming shortened V by 0 bases and J by 2 bases, and 11 bases separated the two germline ends. The CDR3 DNA follows: TGCAGTGCTAGAGATCTGAGGGGGGCCTACGAGCAGTACTTC. It codes for CSARDLRGAYEQYF.

J is TRBJ2-5 and V is TRBV12-3 or TRBV12-4; D gene ambiguous. The length of the CDR3 is 14 residues. Trimming left V 11 bases short and J 0 bases short, with 16 bases between. The CDR3 is CASAGRQYQETQYF. The DNA for the CDR3 is TGTGCCTCCGCCGGGCGCCAGTACCAAGAGACCCAGTACTTC.

Regarding this clonotype: This may be a read error, as it is one base from a much larger clone. The V gene is TRBV7-2, the J gene TRBJ2-7, with 9 bases identical to TRBD2. Germline CDR1 and CDR2: SGHTA and FQGNSA. Unmatched junction bases numbered 22, after V lost 4 bases and J lost 6 bases. The CDR3 covers 19 residues. CDR3 DNA sequence: TGTGCCAGCAGCTCAAGGGCGGGGACTAGCTACGGAGACGGCTTCGAGCAGTACTTC. Its protein product is CASSSRAGTSYGDGFEQYF.

This chain uses TRBV29-1 with TRBJ2-1, with a possible D match to TRBD2 (7 bases). The germline V and J ends were trimmed by 5 bases and 9 bases, with 23 bases remaining between them. Germline V gene lookup returns CDR1 SQVTM and CDR2 ANQGSEA. This CDR3 region has 15 residues. CDR3 residues: CSVSFRGGRVGEQFF. CDR3 DNA sequence: TGCAGCGTTTCCTTTAGGGGGGGCAGAGTCGGTGAGCAGTTCTTC.

This clonotype has just one count. The gene calls are TRBV5-1 and TRBJ2-3, with 7 bases lining up with TRBD1. The V gene's germline CDR1 is SGHRS and CDR2 YFSETQ. The CDR3 length is 15 residues. V lost 1 base and J lost 2; bases outside the gene matches: 4. CDR3 loop: CASSLWGQITDTQYF. CDR3 nucleotides: TGCGCCAGCAGCTTGTGGGGACAGATCACAGATACGCAGTATTTT. The full variable domain, completed using reference TRBV5-1 and TRBJ2-3, is KAGVTQTPRYLIKTRGQQVTLSCSPISGHRSVSWYQQTPGQGLQFLFEYFSETQRNKGNFPGRFSGRQFSNSRSEMNVSTLELGDSALYLCASSLWGQITDTQYFGPGTRLTVL.

V and J are TRBV7-9 and TRBJ1-2; possibly TRBD1 for D (6 bases). From germline, CDR1 is SEHNR and CDR2 FQNEAQ (reference sequence). The CDR3 extends over 14 amino acids. The V and J ends lost 7 bases and 2 bases respectively, with 14 bases between them. The CDR3 loop reads CASNLRGGNYGYTF. The CDR3, as DNA: TGTGCCAGCAACCTGAGGGGGGGGAACTATGGCTACACCTTC.

This clonotype was seen more than once but under ten times. V is TRBV4-2 and J is TRBJ2-7; D remains ambiguous. Germline CDR1 and CDR2: LGHNA and YNFKEQ. This CDR3 has 14 amino acids. Trimming stripped 1 base from V and 0 bases from J, with 7 bases between. CDR3 sequence reads: CASSQGANSYEQYF. DNA of the CDR3: TGTGCCAGCAGCCAAGGAGCCAACTCCTACGAGCAGTACTTC.

V gene TRBV12-3 or TRBV12-4 combines with J gene TRBJ2-7, with 7 bases lining up with TRBD2. This CDR3 is 13 amino acids long. Trimming removed 8 bases from V and 8 bases from J; junction bases left unmatched: 12. The CDR3 nucleotides are TGTGCCAGCTCCCCCCTTGCCGGGGGGAAGCAGTACTTC. This gives the protein CASSPLAGGKQYF.

There are a few counts of this clonotype. The chain joins TRBV20-1 to TRBJ2-7; 7 nucleotides align to TRBD1. CDR1 DFQATT and CDR2 SNEGSKA come from the germline V gene (reference sequence). J was trimmed by 0 bases and V by 6 bases; bases with no gene match: 5. The CDR3 is 13 amino acids. The CDR3 reads CSAPQGSSYEQYF. CDR3 DNA: TGCAGTGCCCCACAGGGGAGCTCCTACGAGCAGTACTTC.

This clonotype was counted between two and nine times. The chain links TRBV15 to TRBJ2-7; D remains unclear. V was clipped by 1 base and J by 2 bases, with 9 bases between them. Germline V gene data show CDR1 as LNHNV and CDR2 as YYDKDF (reference sequence). The length of the CDR3 is 14 residues. The CDR3 coding sequence is TGTGCCACCAGCAGAGCAGGAACCCCCTACGAGCAGTACTTC. Protein sequence: CATSRAGTPYEQYF.

The J gene is TRBJ1-1, the V gene TRBV5-1, with a tentative D call TRBD1 (6 bases). The ends were cut back, 0 bases at V and 1 base at J, with 10 bases in the middle. Germline V gives CDR1 SGHRS, CDR2 YFSETQ. The CDR3 spans 15 residues. CDR3 coding DNA: TGCGCCAGCAGCTTGGCCCCAGGGGCGAACACTGAAGCTTTCTTT. It specifies CASSLAPGANTEAFF.